The 14 T cell receptor beta chains reported below all come from one sample, sequenced in a study of cytomegalovirus exposure and HLA in healthy donors. Primers: 60 Vbeta forward and 13 Jbeta reverse. Produced via immunoSEQ multiplex PCR; TCRdb's table is partial and in-frame only. There are roughly 130,000 clones in the sample; about 80% occur only once, and approximately 3% lies in the top ten. The specimen sequenced was PBMCs. Every receptor here comes from a boy aged 2 to 9 in good health and CMV-seronegative.

The chain links TRBV5-6 to TRBJ1-1; tentative D call: TRBD1 (6 bases). V was shortened by 4 bases and J by 6 bases, with 19 bases between the two germline ends. The germline CDR1 and CDR2 sequences are SGHDT and YYEEEE. This CDR3 comprises 15 residues. The DNA for the CDR3 is TGTGCCAGCAGCCCTATCCCGATAGGGGGTGCTGAAGCTTTCTTT. Encoded protein: CASSPIPIGGAEAFF.

Comment on this clone: A junction end diverges from the germline sequence, so it may reflect a read error. The same CDR3 also results from other DNA sequences found in this sample. The chain couples TRBV6-6 to TRBJ1-3; possibly TRBD1 for D (6 bases). The germline gives CDR1 MNHNY, CDR2 SVGAGI (reference sequence). The CDR3 consists of 15 residues. The CDR3 region has the DNA TGCGCCAGCAGAACGGACAGCACCTCTGGAAACACCATATATTTT. It codes for CASRTDSTSGNTIYF.

This clone was observed a few times. The chain has TRBV6-1 and TRBJ2-1; D may be TRBD1 (6 bases). Trimming cost V 4 bases and J 0 bases, with 13 bases left between them. CDR1 and CDR2 from the germline V gene are MNHNS and SASEGT. This CDR3 has 16 amino acids. The CDR3 bases are TGTGCCAGCAGTGTTAGACAGGCAAGCTCCTACAATGAGCAGTTCTTC. Amino acids: CASSVRQASSYNEQFF.

CDR3 protein: CSGQRGQNTEAFF. The CDR3 bases are TGTTCCGGTCAGAGAGGGCAGAACACTGAAGCTTTCTTT. This chain links TRBV7-9 with TRBJ1-1, with no clear D. Germline-derived CDR1 and CDR2 are SEHNR and FQNEAQ (reference sequence). CDR3 length: 13 amino acids.

The chain links TRBV21-1 to TRBJ1-5; no check of the table's D call, TRBD1, against the DNA was made. TRBV21-1 is classified as a pseudogene. The length of the CDR3 is 15 residues. The CDR3 protein is CASSKMTVSNQPQHF. In DNA, the CDR3 is TGTGCCAGCAGCAAAATGACAGTTAGCAATCAGCCCCAGCATTTT.

The rearrangement uses TRBV7-3 and TRBJ2-5; 14 bases align to TRBD2. Germline assignment: CDR1 SGHTA and CDR2 FQGTGA. After removal of 5 bases from V and 3 bases from J, the junction contained 14 bases not matched to a gene. There are 19 residues in the CDR3. The DNA for the CDR3 is TGTGCCAGCAGCGAAGTCGCGACTAGCGGGAGGGCCCCCGAAGAGACCCAGTACTTC. As protein: CASSEVATSGRAPEETQYF.

The CDR3 DNA reads as TGTGCCAGTAGTATAGCTGCACAGCCCCTCTACGAGCAGTACGTC. Translated: CASSIAAQPLYEQYV. The genes are TRBV19 and TRBJ2-7; D is undetermined. From germline, CDR1 is LNHDA and CDR2 SQIVND (reference sequence). The V and J ends lost 1 base and 3 bases respectively, with 13 bases between them. CDR3 length: 15 amino acids.

V and J are TRBV15 and TRBJ1-2; tentative D call: TRBD1 (5 bases). Germline V gives CDR1 LNHNV, CDR2 YYDKDF (reference sequence). V was clipped by 3 bases and J by 5 bases, with 13 bases between them. The CDR3 has 14 residues. The CDR3 DNA reads as TGTGCCACCAGCAGGGGGGGGACCGAATATGGCTACACCTTC. Its protein is CATSRGGTEYGYTF.

The table lists this clone with a few counts. The rearrangement joins TRBV29-1 to TRBJ2-7; 7 bases align to TRBD2. The CDR3 is 13 amino acids. V shed 6 bases, J shed 5 bases, and the junction held 10 bases outside the gene matches. Germline CDR1 and CDR2: SQVTM and ANQGSEA. The CDR3 protein is CSVARGEGHEQYF. The CDR3 nucleotides are TGCAGCGTAGCCCGAGGGGAGGGCCACGAGCAGTACTTC.

The V gene is TRBV11-2, the J gene TRBJ2-1, with 7 bases lining up with TRBD2. From germline, CDR1 is SGHAT and CDR2 FQNNGV. The CDR3 covers 14 residues. The V segment lost 8 bases and the J segment 1 base; nucleotides outside the gene matches: 5. In DNA form, the CDR3 reads TGTGCCAGCCGGGCAGCGGGGTCCTACAATGAGCAGTTCTTC. This codes for CASRAAGSYNEQFF.

The chain couples TRBV27 to TRBJ1-4; D is possibly TRBD1 (6 bases). The CDR3 has 14 amino acids. Germline V gives CDR1 MNHEY, CDR2 SMNVEV (reference sequence). V gave up 4 bases and J gave up 6 bases, with 12 bases separating them. CDR3 protein: CASSSSGVDEKLFF. CDR3 nucleotide sequence: TGTGCCAGCAGTTCTTCAGGGGTTGATGAAAAACTGTTTTTT.

The chain carries TRBV30 and TRBJ2-3, with D possibly TRBD2 on 6 matching bases. Trimming stripped 3 bases from V and 5 bases from J, with 12 bases between. The CDR3 consists of 13 residues. CDR1 GTSNPN and CDR2 SVGIG come from the germline V gene (reference sequence). CDR3 coding DNA: TGTGCCTGGAGCGGCGGGGATGGAGATACGCAGTATTTT. Amino acids: CAWSGGDGDTQYF. Full variable domain (remainder filled in from reference TRBV30 and TRBJ2-3): SQTIHQWPATLVQPVGSPLSLECTVEGTSNPNLYWYRQAAGRGLQLLFYSVGIGQISSEVPQNLSASRPQDRQFILSSKKLLLSDSGFYLCAWSGGDGDTQYFGPGTRLTVL.

This rearrangement joins TRBV4-3 to TRBJ2-7; 7 nucleotides align to TRBD2. The germline V gene has CDR1 LGHNA and CDR2 YSLEER. With 4 bases clipped from V and 3 bases from J, the junction kept 12 bases outside the gene matches. The CDR3 is 16 amino acids. The CDR3 DNA reads TGCGCCAGCAGCCGCGGGGGAGCAGGGCGGTTCTACGAGCAGTACTTC. It is translated as CASSRGGAGRFYEQYF.

The V gene is TRBV30, the J gene TRBJ1-6; D gene unclear. Trimming pared 4 bases from V and 7 bases from J, leaving 5 bases between. Germline values: CDR1 GTSNPN, CDR2 SVGIG (reference sequence). The CDR3 consists of 11 residues. In DNA, the CDR3 is TGTGCCTGGAACCAGAATTCACCCCTCCACTTT. This gives the protein CAWNQNSPLHF. The full variable domain, in which reference TRBV30 and TRBJ1-6 provide the parts outside the CDR3, is SQTIHQWPATLVQPVGSPLSLECTVEGTSNPNLYWYRQAAGRGLQLLFYSVGIGQISSEVPQNLSASRPQDRQFILSSKKLLLSDSGFYLCAWNQNSPLHFGNGTRLTVT.